Listed here is a single T cell receptor beta chain. These data come from a study of blood T cell repertoires in COVID-19. CDR1 is KGHSH, CDR2 LQKENI, per germline. This CDR3 is built from 16 residues. Trimming took 6 bases from V and 8 from J, leaving 22 bases between them. Authors' processing steps: Estimates of nucleated cell counts were drawn from the amplification of reference gene primers. Clones were sequenced by immunoSEQ multiplex PCR, and TCRdb holds only the in-frame ones, with some missing. The DNA was the basis for D and trimming; V, J and clone size are from that table. The sample has fewer than 250,000 clones; approximately 85% are singletons.

This TCR was sampled from a woman aged 70 to 79 with acute or convalescent COVID-19. This chain connects TRBV18 to TRBJ1-4, with D perhaps matching TRBD1 (6 bases). The sequencing sample was made of peripheral blood. CDR3 residues: CASSSGVGGLGEKLFF. In DNA, the CDR3 is TGTGCCAGCTCTTCTGGGGTTGGGGGCCTTGGAGAAAAACTGTTTTTT.